One T cell receptor beta chain is described in this entry. Its antigen is still unknown. Sequenced by immunoSEQ multiplex PCR; TCRdb stores in-frame clones only, minus some. Altogether 2,500 or so clones are present, 70% to 80% being singletons, with the ten largest covering approximately 16%. This specimen comes from a study of T cell repertoires in ileal Crohn's disease. Study observations and caveats: Active smokers at surgery had more clonal expansions than non-smokers.

With V trimmed by 1 base and J by 0 bases, 10 bases remained unmatched. The germline gives CDR1 SGDLS, CDR2 YYNGEE. The CDR3 contains 18 residues. The sequence was obtained from an adult with Crohn's disease. V usage is TRBV9 and J usage is TRBJ2-1; 7 nucleotides agree with TRBD1. Sequenced: ileal tissue. CDR3 loop: CASSVSLGQGVSYNEQFF. In nucleotides, the CDR3 is TGTGCCAGCAGCGTATCCTTGGGGCAGGGGGTCTCCTACAATGAGCAGTTCTTC. Full variable domain (remainder filled in from reference TRBV9 and TRBJ2-1): DSGVTQTPKHLITATGQRVTLRCSPRSGDLSVYWYQQSLDQGLQFLIQYYNGEERAKGNILERFSAQQFPDLHSELNLSSLELGDSALYFCASSVSLGQGVSYNEQFFGPGTRLTVL.